The 32 T cell receptor beta chains reported below all come from one sample, sequenced in a study of blood T cells in healthy people across ages. A J-beta primer mix and a sample-barcoded 5' primer were used in a second PCR of about 6 to 12 cycles. TCRdb recomputed calls from the 5' RACE reads with MiXCR, one row per CDR3 protein. Of hundreds of thousands of distinct CDR3 sequences in the sample, approximately 50% were seen once. Source material: blood. The receptors here all came from a woman aged 55-69 years in good health.

The chain employs TRBV20-1 and TRBJ2-6; no definite D call. CDR1 is DFQATT and CDR2 is SNEGSKA in the germline V gene (reference sequence). The CDR3 has 17 residues. Trimming removed 3 bases at V and 1 base at J, with 16 bases between. CDR3 sequence reads: CSASLGPRPSGANVLTF. The CDR3 DNA sequence: TGCAGTGCTAGTCTGGGCCCGAGGCCTTCTGGGGCCAACGTCCTGACTTTC.

The rearrangement joins TRBV11-3 to TRBJ2-1; 8 bases agree with TRBD2. The J segment lost 10 bases and the V segment lost 2 bases, leaving 10 bases of the junction unmatched. Looked up from germline, CDR1 is SGHNT and CDR2 is YENEEA. This CDR3 is built from 15 residues. The CDR3 coding sequence is TGTGCCAGCAGCTTAATAGGGAGCCGGGAGGGGGAGCAGTTCTTC. It encodes CASSLIGSREGEQFF. Supplemented by reference TRBV11-3 and TRBJ2-1, the full variable domain reads EAGVVQSPRYKIIEKKQPVAFWCNPISGHNTLYWYLQNLGQGPELLIRYENEEAVDDSQLPKDRFSAERLKGVDSTLKIQPAELGDSAVYLCASSLIGSREGEQFFGPGTRLTVL.

This clonotype was observed a few times. The gene calls are TRBV3-1 and TRBJ2-4; D is perhaps TRBD1 or TRBD2 (5 bases each). The end of the DNA is better explained by TRBJ2-7, so the J call may be wrong. Germline V gene sequence: CDR1 LGHDT, CDR2 YNNKEL (reference sequence). The CDR3 consists of 13 residues. This CDR3 reads CASSAGDHYEQYF. CDR3 coding DNA: TGTGCCAGCAGTGCCGGGGACCACTACGAGCAGTACTTC.

This clonotype was seen a handful of times. V and J are TRBV7-2 and TRBJ2-2, with 9 bases matching TRBD2. The CDR3 extends over 18 amino acids. Germline V gene sequence: CDR1 SGHTA, CDR2 FQGNSA. The V gene end was trimmed by 5 bases and the J gene end by 5 bases; junction bases not matched to a gene: 15. The DNA of the CDR3 is TGTGCCAGCAGCCCTCCGCGACGCGGGAGGGCTGGAACCGGGGAGCTGTTTTTT. Its translation: CASSPPRRGRAGTGELFF.

CDR3 sequence: CASSQDLLAGGYNEQFF. The DNA for the CDR3 is TGTGCCAGCAGCCAAGATCTACTAGCGGGAGGGTACAATGAGCAGTTCTTC. The V gene is TRBV4-2, the J gene TRBJ2-1, with 13 bases matching TRBD2. From germline, CDR1 is LGHNA and CDR2 YNFKEQ. The ends lost 0 bases at V and 4 bases at J; junction bases unmatched: 3. The CDR3 length is 17 residues.

V gene TRBV11-2 combines with J gene TRBJ2-3; 8 bases match TRBD2. The V and J ends lost 4 bases and 3 bases, in that order; junction bases with no gene match: 9. Germline V CDR1 and CDR2: SGHAT, FQNNGV. This CDR3 region has 16 residues. CDR3 protein: CASSSHGGAGTDTQYF. The CDR3 DNA sequence: TGTGCCAGCAGCTCCCACGGGGGGGCCGGGACAGATACGCAGTATTTT.

Only a few counts were recorded for this clonotype. The rearrangement uses TRBV12-3 or TRBV12-4 and TRBJ2-7; 11 bases fit TRBD2. Trimming took 6 bases from V and 3 from J; bases not matched to a gene: 4. This CDR3 is 14 amino acids long. CDR3 sequence (DNA): TGTGCCAGCAGCAGACTAGCGGGAATCTACGAGCAGTACTTC. It encodes CASSRLAGIYEQYF.

In this sample, this clonotype turned up a few times. This chain joins TRBV7-2 and TRBJ2-7; 11 bases agree with TRBD2. Germline V lookup: CDR1 SGHTA, CDR2 FQGNSA. V was pared by 4 bases and J by 0 bases, with 11 bases of the junction left unmatched. The CDR3 covers 18 residues. DNA for the CDR3: TGTGCCAGCAGCTCCCAGACTAGCGGGATAGTCCTCTCCTACGAGCAGTACTTC. This encodes CASSSQTSGIVLSYEQYF.

This chain joins TRBV7-9 and TRBJ1-2; the match to TRBD1 covers 9 bases. This CDR3 region has 16 residues. J gave up 5 bases and V 5 bases, and 12 bases lay outside the gene matches. CDR1 is SEHNR, CDR2 FQNEAQ, per germline (reference sequence). The CDR3 bases are TGTGCCAGCAGCGCGCCACAGGGGGCCCCTTTATATGGCTACACCTTC. This translates into CASSAPQGAPLYGYTF.

This clonotype was observed once. V and J are TRBV20-1 and TRBJ1-6; 10 bases line up with TRBD1. The germline V gene encodes CDR1 DFQATT and CDR2 SNEGSKA (reference sequence). V lost 5 bases, J lost 3 bases, and 1 base stayed unmatched. The CDR3 contains 14 residues. The CDR3 nucleotides read TGCAGTGCTGGGGACAGGGGCTATAATTCACCCCTCCACTTT. Amino acids: CSAGDRGYNSPLHF.

The genes are TRBV5-1 and TRBJ1-5; no reliable D call. Germline CDR1 and CDR2: SGHRS and YFSETQ. V gave up 0 bases and J gave up 7 bases, with 8 bases separating them. The CDR3 is made up of 13 amino acids. The CDR3 nucleotides are TGCGCCAGCAGCTTGGAACCCAACCAGCCCCAGCATTTT. Translated: CASSLEPNQPQHF.

The V call is TRBV3-1, the J call TRBJ1-4, with TRBD1 as a possible D gene (5 bases). Germline V gene sequence: CDR1 LGHDT, CDR2 YNNKEL (reference sequence). V was trimmed by 5 bases and J by 3 bases, leaving 13 bases between them. This CDR3 has 15 residues. CDR3 DNA: TGTGCCAGCAGCGAAAGAAGACAGTCTAATGAAAAACTGTTTTTT. It codes for CASSERRQSNEKLFF.

This clonotype was seen more than once but under ten times. Its ends do not fully match the called genes, so a read error is possible. The chain joins TRBV5-1 to TRBJ2-1, with TRBD2 identical over 7 bases. The CDR3 consists of 14 residues. Germline assignment: CDR1 SGHRS and CDR2 YFSETQ. CDR3 sequence (DNA): TGCGCCAGCAGCTTTACCGGGGACTACACTGAGCAGTTCTTC. Its translation is CASSFTGDYTEQFF. Full variable domain (outside the CDR3, taken from reference TRBV5-1 and TRBJ2-1): KAGVTQTPRYLIKTRGQQVTLSCSPISGHRSVSWYQQTPGQGLQFLFEYFSETQRNKGNFPGRFSGRQFSNSRSEMNVSTLELGDSALYLCASSFTGDYTEQFFGPGTRLTVL.

The chain employs TRBV28 and TRBJ2-5; 11 bases map to TRBD2. The V and J ends lost 6 bases and 11 bases, in that order; junction bases with no gene match: 23. The CDR3 runs 18 residues. Germline-derived CDR1 and CDR2 are MDHEN and SYDVKM. In nucleotides, the CDR3 is TGTGCCAGCAGCTCCGGACTAGCGGGCAAATGGGAGACGGGGGAGCAGTACTTC. This codes for CASSSGLAGKWETGEQYF.

This clonotype has just a few counts. V usage is TRBV15 and J usage is TRBJ2-5; D perhaps matches TRBD2 (6 bases). The J call is doubtful: the DNA matches TRBJ2-7 better. CDR3 length equals 14 residues. Germline loops: CDR1 LNHNV, CDR2 YYDKDF (reference sequence). CDR3 loop: CATSRDKDYYEQYF. The CDR3 DNA sequence: TGTGCCACCAGCAGAGACAAGGACTACTACGAGCAGTACTTC.

The chain carries TRBV18 and TRBJ2-7; tentative D call: TRBD1 (6 bases). The V end was cut by 6 bases, the J end by 2 bases, with 20 bases between. Germline V CDR1 and CDR2: KGHSH, LQKENI. The CDR3 sequence is 16 residues long. The CDR3 here is CASSPVTGKGTYEQYF. The DNA for the CDR3 is TGTGCCAGCTCTCCAGTCACAGGGAAAGGGACCTACGAGCAGTACTTC. Together with reference TRBV18 and TRBJ2-7, the CDR3 gives the full variable domain: NAGVMQNPRHLVRRRGQEARLRCSPMKGHSHVYWYRQLPEEGLKFMVYLQKENIIDESGMPKERFSAEFPKEGPSILRIQQVVRGDSAAYFCASSPVTGKGTYEQYFGPGTRLTVT.

J is TRBJ2-1 and V is TRBV20-1, with D possibly TRBD2 on 6 matching bases. The CDR3 contains 12 residues. Looked up from germline, CDR1 is DFQATT and CDR2 is SNEGSKA (reference sequence). Between the trimmed V and J ends, which lost 3 bases and 9 bases, there was a span of 12 bases. CDR3 protein: CSARKLASEQFF. In nucleotides, the CDR3 is TGCAGTGCTAGGAAACTAGCAAGTGAGCAGTTCTTC.

The J gene is TRBJ1-6, the V gene TRBV7-9; D gene unclear. The CDR3 sequence is 17 residues long. Germline CDR1 SEHNR, CDR2 FQNEAQ (reference sequence). V lost 2 bases and J lost 3, with 14 bases in between. The CDR3, as DNA: TGTGCCAGCAGCTTAACTTCCTCGGCTGTCTATAATTCACCCCTCCACTTT. It codes for CASSLTSSAVYNSPLHF.

V gene TRBV4-2 combines with J gene TRBJ2-5, with 11 positions matching TRBD2. The germline CDR1 and CDR2 sequences are LGHNA and YNFKEQ. This CDR3 contains 15 residues. The trim removed 4 bases at V and 5 bases at J, leaving 6 bases unmatched. This CDR3 is CASSLTSGRLETQYF. The CDR3 DNA reads TGTGCCAGCAGCCTTACTAGCGGGAGACTGGAGACCCAGTACTTC.

This chain connects TRBV7-2 to TRBJ2-3, with 9 bases lining up with TRBD2. The V gene end was trimmed by 4 bases and the J gene end by 1 base; junction bases not matched to a gene: 3. The CDR3 has 15 amino acids. The germline gives CDR1 SGHTA, CDR2 FQGNSA. CDR3 loop: CASSSASGGTDTQYF. The CDR3 bases are TGTGCCAGCAGCTCGGCTAGCGGGGGCACAGATACGCAGTATTTT.

The genes are TRBV20-1 and TRBJ2-3; TRBD2 is a possible D gene (6 bases). CDR3 size: 15 residues. The germline V gene encodes CDR1 DFQATT and CDR2 SNEGSKA (reference sequence). Trimming cost V 3 bases and J 6 bases, with 19 bases left between them. The CDR3 region is CSASLRRLGSDTQYF. CDR3 DNA: TGCAGTGCTAGTTTGCGGCGACTAGGTAGTGATACGCAGTATTTT.

The V gene is TRBV3-1, the J gene TRBJ1-5, with 7 bases lining up with TRBD1. This CDR3 spans 15 amino acids. Germline CDR1 reads LGHDT; CDR2 reads YNNKEL (reference sequence). Trimming removed 2 bases from V and 3 bases from J; junction bases left unmatched: 4. The CDR3, as DNA: TGTGCCAGCAGCCAATCCGGGACAGTCAATCAGCCCCAGCATTTT. Translation: CASSQSGTVNQPQHF. Full variable domain (missing parts from reference TRBV3-1 and TRBJ1-5): DTAVSQTPKYLVTQMGNDKSIKCEQNLGHDTMYWYKQDSKKFLKIMFSYNNKELIINETVPNRFSPKSPDKAHLNLHINSLELGDSAVYFCASSQSGTVNQPQHFGDGTRLSIL.

This chain uses TRBV2 with TRBJ2-1, with 16 nucleotides matching TRBD2. The CDR3 extends over 17 amino acids. The germline CDR1 and CDR2 sequences are SNHLY and FYNNEI. V shed 6 bases, J shed 0 bases, and the junction held 2 bases outside the gene matches. CDR3 in amino acids: CASRGTSGRDSYNEQFF. Written as DNA, the CDR3 is TGTGCCAGCAGGGGGACTAGCGGGAGGGACTCCTACAATGAGCAGTTCTTC.

This clonotype was detected ten times or more. This rearrangement joins TRBV7-8 to TRBJ2-7; tentatively, D is TRBD2 (6 bases). Germline loops: CDR1 SGHVS, CDR2 FQNEAQ. The V end lost 0 bases, the J end lost 4 bases, and 16 bases lay between the germline ends. The CDR3 consists of 16 residues. The chain's CDR3 is CASSLAAGIGIYEQYF. In DNA, the CDR3 is TGTGCCAGCAGCTTAGCGGCGGGGATAGGAATTTACGAGCAGTACTTC.

The table lists this clonotype with a few counts. The chain joins TRBV6-2 or TRBV6-3 to TRBJ2-1; D is ambiguous. Trimming shortened V by 7 bases and J by 1 base, and 14 bases separated the two germline ends. Germline V gives CDR1 MNHEY, CDR2 SVGEGT. The CDR3 runs 15 residues. In DNA, the CDR3 is TGTGCCAGCACCCATCGTCTAAATTCCTACAATGAGCAGTTCTTC. Translating gives CASTHRLNSYNEQFF.

This rearrangement joins TRBV30 to TRBJ1-1; no firm D call. The CDR3 is 14 amino acids. The V end lost 2 bases, the J end lost 5 bases, and 15 bases lay between the germline ends. CDR1 and CDR2 (germline): GTSNPN, SVGIG (reference sequence). The CDR3 DNA is TGTGCCTGGAGTCTTACCCTCGGCGGTACTGAAGCTTTCTTT. Translated: CAWSLTLGGTEAFF.

The chain uses TRBV3-1 and TRBJ2-1; D is uncertain. This CDR3 region has 18 residues. CDR1 and CDR2 from the germline V gene are LGHDT and YNNKEL (reference sequence). V gave up 4 bases and J gave up 4 bases, with 23 bases separating them. CDR3 protein: CASSLKMHPLAPYNEQFF. The CDR3 region has the DNA TGTGCCAGCAGCCTTAAGATGCACCCTCTGGCGCCATACAATGAGCAGTTCTTC.

This clonotype was found many times. The chain has TRBV25-1 and TRBJ2-1; 7 bases are a match to TRBD1. The trim removed 3 bases at V and 8 bases at J, leaving 13 bases unmatched. Germline CDR1 and CDR2: MGHDK and SYGVNS. This CDR3 comprises 16 residues. As DNA, the CDR3 is TGTGCCAGCAGTGAGACAGGGCCATTATTCCGGCATGAGCAGTTCTTC. It translates to CASSETGPLFRHEQFF. The full variable domain, its missing parts supplied by reference TRBV25-1 and TRBJ2-1, is EADIYQTPRYLVIGTGKKITLECSQTMGHDKMYWYQQDPGMELHLIHYSYGVNSTEKGDLSSESTVSRIRTEHFPLTLESARPSHTSQYLCASSETGPLFRHEQFFGPGTRLTVL.

Ten or more counts support this clonotype. This rearrangement joins TRBV29-1 to TRBJ2-7, with 10 positions matching TRBD1. This CDR3 spans 12 amino acids. J was trimmed by 4 bases and V by 6 bases; bases with no gene match: 3. In germline, CDR1 is SQVTM, CDR2 ANQGSEA. In DNA form, the CDR3 reads TGCAGCGTAGGGACAGGGGTGTACGAGCAGTACTTC. Amino acids: CSVGTGVYEQYF.

The genes are TRBV6-4 and TRBJ1-2; 9 nucleotides align to TRBD1. Per germline, CDR1 MRHNA and CDR2 SNTAGT. With 5 bases clipped from V and 5 bases from J, the junction kept 6 bases outside the gene matches. The CDR3 loop spans 14 amino acids. The CDR3 region has the DNA TGTGCCAGCAGTCCTTCCGGGACAGGGTATGGCTACACCTTC. Encoded protein: CASSPSGTGYGYTF.

This clonotype was counted only a few times. The chain links TRBV7-8 to TRBJ1-4; weak D call: TRBD1 (6 bases). Looked up from germline, CDR1 is SGHVS and CDR2 is FQNEAQ. The CDR3 sequence is 15 residues long. Trimming stripped 1 base from V and 4 bases from J, with 10 bases between. CDR3 amino acids: CASSLGHRVNEKLFF. The CDR3 DNA reads TGTGCCAGCAGCTTAGGTCACAGGGTTAATGAAAAACTGTTTTTT. The full variable domain, rest sourced from reference TRBV7-8 and TRBJ1-4, is GAGVSQSPRYKVAKRGQDVALRCDPISGHVSLFWYQQALGQGPEFLTYFQNEAQLDKSGLPSDRFFAERPEGSVSTLKIQRTQQEDSAVYLCASSLGHRVNEKLFFGSGTQLSVL.

Only a few counts were recorded for this clonotype. This chain joins TRBV4-1 and TRBJ2-7; tentative D call: TRBD1 (6 bases). With 4 bases removed from V and 0 bases from J, the gap between germline ends came to 19 bases. CDR1 and CDR2 (germline): MGHRA, YSYEKL. The CDR3 has 17 amino acids. The CDR3 sequence: CASSPQGTPSSSYEQYF. The CDR3 DNA sequence: TGCGCCAGCAGCCCCCAGGGGACACCTTCGAGCTCCTACGAGCAGTACTTC.